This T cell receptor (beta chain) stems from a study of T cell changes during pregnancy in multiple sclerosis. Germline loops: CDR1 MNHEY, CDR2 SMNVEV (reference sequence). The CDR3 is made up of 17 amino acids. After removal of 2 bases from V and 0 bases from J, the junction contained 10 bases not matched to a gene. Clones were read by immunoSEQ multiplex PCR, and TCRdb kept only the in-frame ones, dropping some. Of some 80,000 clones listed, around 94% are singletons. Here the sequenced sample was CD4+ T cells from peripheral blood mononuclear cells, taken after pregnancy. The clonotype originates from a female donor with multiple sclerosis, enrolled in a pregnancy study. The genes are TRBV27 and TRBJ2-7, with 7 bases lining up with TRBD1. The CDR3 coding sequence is TGTGCCAGCAGTTTAAGGCCGGGACAGCTTCGCTCCTACGAGCAGTACTTC. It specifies CASSLRPGQLRSYEQYF.